This TCR beta chain was recorded in a study of post-analysis software for immune sequencing data. Study information: Relapsing-remitting, secondary progressive and progressive-relapsing forms made up the multiple sclerosis disease courses. Overall study results and limits: Batch-matched samples strongly co-clustered by F measure. Five TRBV segments were more frequent in patients than controls; TRBV5-6, TRBV5-1 and TRBV20-1 belonged to this group. Versus controls, multiple sclerosis patients showed significantly lower diversity (normalized Chao1).

Incorporated into the TCR beta cDNA libraries were unique molecular identifiers, which served to reduce PCR and sequencing biases. Each batch of roughly 1 to 10 million T cells produced 450,000 to 500,000 cDNA molecules. TCRdb re-called the PCR reads with MiXCR, one entry per CDR3 protein. The table has about 200,000 distinct CDR3 sequences, over 25% seen once. This CDR3 is built from 16 residues. V lost 0 bases and J lost 0, with 12 bases in between. CDR1 GTSNPN and CDR2 SVGIG come from the germline V gene (reference sequence). On this clonotype: Its antigen is not identified.

The clonotype originates from a girl aged 2-17 years with multiple sclerosis. The chain has TRBV30 and TRBJ1-5; no reliable D call. The sample taken for sequencing was blood. The CDR3 sequence is CAWSVRSEYSNQPQHF. CDR3 DNA: TGTGCCTGGAGTGTACGGTCAGAGTATAGCAATCAGCCCCAGCATTTT.